This T cell receptor (beta chain) is drawn from a study of blood T cell repertoires in COVID-19. About the research overall: There were acute and convalescent COVID-19 samples, and they came from the United States, Italy and Spain. T cells, B-cell-depleted T cells, or PBMCs supplied cDNA or gDNA.

As handled by the study authors: Estimation of nucleated cell counts relied on the amplification of reference gene primers. The table came from immunoSEQ multiplex PCR; TCRdb's copy has only in-frame clones and leaves some out. V, J and clone size are those of that table, while D and trimming were read from the DNA. The sample yields about 400,000 clones, more than 85% seen once. CDR1 is SGHNT and CDR2 is YYREEE in the germline V gene (reference sequence). Trimming cost V 4 bases and J 0 bases; bases outside gene matches: 3. The CDR3 totals 14 residues. This clone was recorded a few times. The chain carries TRBV5-4 and TRBJ2-7; TRBD1 aligns across 8 bases. The clonotype originates from a human donor in a cohort sampled during active COVID-19. Input material: peripheral blood. CDR3 amino acids: CASSRGQDSYEQYF. CDR3 nucleotide sequence: TGTGCCAGCAGCAGGGGACAGGACTCCTACGAGCAGTACTTC.